This entry lists 14 T cell receptor beta chains sequenced from one sample in a study of blood T cell repertoires in COVID-19. Only in-frame clones appear in the TCRdb table, and some are missing; sequencing was by immunoSEQ multiplex PCR. The profile shows roughly 220,000 clones, approximately 84% of them singletons. The sequenced sample consisted of peripheral blood. The receptor source for this set is a woman aged 30 to 39 who had recovered from COVID-19.

V usage is TRBV5-1 and J usage is TRBJ2-7; TRBD1 might be the D (5 bases). Trimming took 4 bases from V and 0 from J, leaving 11 bases between them. CDR3 length: 14 amino acids. Germline V lookup: CDR1 SGHRS, CDR2 YFSETQ. CDR3 coding DNA: TGCGCCAGCAGCGACCGACAGTACTCCTACGAGCAGTACTTC. Translation: CASSDRQYSYEQYF.

The chain couples TRBV6-1 to TRBJ1-1, with D perhaps matching TRBD1 (5 bases). Trimming left V 0 bases short and J 5 bases short, with 7 bases between. From germline, CDR1 is MNHNS and CDR2 SASEGT. The length of the CDR3 is 13 residues. The CDR3 bases are TGTGCCAGCAGTGAAGCTCGGGGGACTGAAGCTTTCTTT. It encodes CASSEARGTEAFF.

The chain employs TRBV10-3 and TRBJ2-5; 13 positions agree with TRBD2. This CDR3 has 16 residues. Unmatched junction bases numbered 8, after V lost 7 bases and J lost 3 bases. Germline-derived CDR1 and CDR2 are ENHRY and SYGVKD. The CDR3 sequence: CAIILGGLAGKETQYF. CDR3 in DNA: TGTGCCATCATCCTGGGGGGACTAGCGGGAAAAGAGACCCAGTACTTC.

V is TRBV28 and J is TRBJ1-1, with 7 bases fitting TRBD1. The trim removed 5 bases at V and 2 bases at J, leaving 5 bases unmatched. Germline assignment: CDR1 MDHEN and CDR2 SYDVKM. There are 14 residues in the CDR3. This chain's CDR3 is CASSRNRGNTEAFF. Here the CDR3 DNA reads TGTGCCAGCAGTAGAAACAGGGGTAACACTGAAGCTTTCTTT.

The chain has TRBV6-2 or TRBV6-3 and TRBJ2-1, with D perhaps matching TRBD1 (5 bases). Germline loops: CDR1 MNHEY, CDR2 SVGEGT. The CDR3 contains 16 residues. V shed 2 bases and J shed 8 bases, with 19 bases lying between them. The CDR3 nucleotides are TGTGCCAGCAGTTACGGGGCTACCAGCGAGGCGGATGAGCAGTTCTTC. Residues: CASSYGATSEADEQFF.

CDR3: CASPSSLAVRLAPDTQYF. In DNA, the CDR3 is TGTGCCAGTCCGAGCTCCCTAGCGGTGAGACTAGCGCCAGATACGCAGTATTTT. The V and J genes are TRBV5-3 and TRBJ2-3; 8 bases agree with TRBD2. TRBV5-3 is marked as an open reading frame, function uncertain. This CDR3 comprises 18 residues. With V trimmed by 8 bases and J by 4 bases, 21 bases remained unmatched.

The V and J genes are TRBV19 and TRBJ2-1; perhaps TRBD1 as D (6 bases). The CDR3 contains 18 residues. From germline, CDR1 is LNHDA and CDR2 SQIVND (reference sequence). The V and J ends lost 3 bases and 1 base respectively, with 19 bases between them. The CDR3 region has the DNA TGTGCCAGTAGTATGTCTGGCAGGGGCTTGCTATCCTACAATGAGCAGTTCTTC. It is translated as CASSMSGRGLLSYNEQFF.

The J gene is TRBJ2-1, the V gene TRBV13, with TRBD2 identical over 7 bases. The V gene end was trimmed by 6 bases and the J gene end by 0 bases; junction bases not matched to a gene: 8. The CDR3 has 16 residues. Germline loops: CDR1 PRHDT, CDR2 FYEKMQ (reference sequence). The CDR3 nucleotides are TGTGCCAGCAGTTTTAGCGGGTCCTCCTCCTACAATGAGCAGTTCTTC. Amino acid sequence: CASSFSGSSSYNEQFF. Filled out from reference TRBV13 and TRBJ2-1, the complete variable domain reads AAGVIQSPRHLIKEKRETATLKCYPIPRHDTVYWYQQGPGQDPQFLISFYEKMQSDKGSIPDRFSAQQFSDYHSELNMSSLELGDSALYFCASSFSGSSSYNEQFFGPGTRLTVL.

The chain uses TRBV16 and TRBJ2-4; possible D gene TRBD1, 5 bases. The CDR3 runs to 17 residues. V lost 0 bases, J lost 2 bases, and 14 bases lay in between. CDR1 KGHSY and CDR2 FQNENV come from the germline V gene. CDR3 bases: TGTGCCAGCAGCCAATCGGAACAGGCGATAACCAAAAACATTCAGTACTTC. Encoded protein: CASSQSEQAITKNIQYF.

The genes are TRBV25-1 and TRBJ1-1; possibly TRBD1 for D (6 bases). There are 14 residues in the CDR3. Looked up from germline, CDR1 is MGHDK and CDR2 is SYGVNS. V lost 4 bases and J lost 2, with 11 bases in between. DNA for the CDR3: TGTGCCAGCAGTGCAGGGGCCGCAAACACTGAAGCTTTCTTT. Translated, it gives CASSAGAANTEAFF.

This chain connects TRBV18 to TRBJ2-7; TRBD2 matches at 14 bases. The V gene end was trimmed by 3 bases and the J gene end by 5 bases; junction bases not matched to a gene: 3. There are 15 residues in the CDR3. The V gene's germline CDR1 is KGHSH and CDR2 LQKENI. For the CDR3, the DNA is TGTGCCAGCTCACCGGGACTAGCGGGAGTAGACGAGCAGTACTTC. Residues: CASSPGLAGVDEQYF.

The rearrangement joins TRBV5-1 to TRBJ2-2; possible D gene TRBD1, 6 bases. The CDR3 extends over 14 amino acids. Per germline, CDR1 SGHRS and CDR2 YFSETQ. Trimming took 5 bases from V and 0 from J, leaving 8 bases between them. The CDR3 region has the DNA TGCGCCAGCAGGAGACAGGCGAACACCGGGGAGCTGTTTTTT. Protein sequence: CASRRQANTGELFF. Based on the CDR3 plus reference TRBV5-1 and TRBJ2-2, the full variable domain is KAGVTQTPRYLIKTRGQQVTLSCSPISGHRSVSWYQQTPGQGLQFLFEYFSETQRNKGNFPGRFSGRQFSNSRSEMNVSTLELGDSALYLCASRRQANTGELFFGEGSRLTVL.

The chain carries TRBV30 and TRBJ2-7, with TRBD1 matching over 7 bases. The germline V gene has CDR1 GTSNPN and CDR2 SVGIG (reference sequence). The CDR3 has 14 residues. The J segment lost 1 base and the V segment lost 2 bases, leaving 5 bases of the junction unmatched. The CDR3 DNA reads TGTGCCTGGAGTACAGGGGCCATGTCCTACGAGCAGTACTTC. Translation gives CAWSTGAMSYEQYF.

The chain has TRBV3-1 (or the pseudogene TRBV3-2) and TRBJ2-3, with TRBD2 matching over 10 bases. This CDR3 is 13 amino acids long. V trimming: 3 bases; J trimming: 6 bases; junction bases outside the gene matches: 0. Looked up from germline, CDR1 is LGHDT and CDR2 is YNNKEL (reference sequence). CDR3 residues: CASSQGLADTQYF. CDR3 sequence (DNA): TGTGCCAGCAGCCAGGGACTAGCGGATACGCAGTATTTT.